Listed here are 24 T cell receptor beta chains from one sample, sequenced in a study of CD8 T cells in Susac syndrome. Reverse transcription used 0.5 to 1 ug RNA and random hexamers. Each CDR3 protein is one row after TCRdb ran MiXCR on the immunoSEQ multiplex PCR reads. The table records 100,000 to 150,000 distinct CDR3 sequences, 94% of them present only once. The source material was CD4+ T cells from PBMCs. These receptors were obtained from a human donor in good health.

The V gene is TRBV7-2, the J gene TRBJ1-3, with no clear D. The V end was cut by 7 bases, the J end by 3 bases, with 10 bases between. CDR1 is SGHTA, CDR2 FQGNSA, per germline. CDR3 length equals 13 residues. The CDR3 reads CASTSRFGNTIYF. The CDR3 DNA follows: TGTGCCAGCACCTCACGATTTGGAAACACCATATATTTT.

The chain carries TRBV7-2 and TRBJ1-2; TRBD1 might be the D (6 bases). Germline V gene data show CDR1 as SGHTA and CDR2 as FQGNSA. The V end lost 3 bases, the J end lost 5 bases, and 10 bases lay between the germline ends. CDR3 length: 13 residues. The DNA of the CDR3 is TGTGCCAGCAGCTTCGGGGGCGGGTATGGCTACACCTTC. Translation gives CASSFGGGYGYTF.

This clonotype has only one observation. CDR3 sequence: CASGLLREQETQYF. The CDR3 bases are TGTGCCAGCGGCCTTCTCCGGGAACAAGAGACCCAGTACTTC. The chain combines TRBV2 with TRBJ2-5; D is possibly TRBD2 (5 bases). The germline CDR1 and CDR2 sequences are SNHLY and FYNNEI. The length of the CDR3 is 14 residues. Deletions cut 8 bases from V and 2 bases from J, with 15 bases between.

This chain connects TRBV7-8 to TRBJ1-5; D gene ambiguous. The CDR3 runs to 16 residues. The V gene's germline CDR1 is SGHVS and CDR2 FQNEAQ. V was pared by 2 bases and J by 0 bases, with 11 bases between. Here the CDR3 DNA reads TGTGCCAGCAGCTTATTCCCTCGCAATAGCAATCAGCCCCAGCATTTT. Its translation: CASSLFPRNSNQPQHF.

The chain carries TRBV7-2 and TRBJ2-1; TRBD2 matches 13 bases. This CDR3 spans 16 amino acids. Per germline, CDR1 SGHTA and CDR2 FQGNSA. With 6 bases clipped from V and 6 bases from J, the junction kept 8 bases outside the gene matches. CDR3 nucleotide sequence: TGTGCCAGCAGTCCTACTAGCGGGAGGGTTAGCAATGAGCAGTTCTTC. Translated, it gives CASSPTSGRVSNEQFF.

This clonotype appeared a single time. The J gene is TRBJ1-6, the V gene TRBV5-4; D might be TRBD1 (5 bases). V lost 0 bases and J 9 bases, leaving 10 bases between the germline ends. CDR3 length: 14 amino acids. Germline assignment: CDR1 SGHNT and CDR2 YYREEE (reference sequence). The DNA of the CDR3 is TGTGCCAGCAGCTTGGAAGGGGCCTTTTCACCCCTCCACTTT. It codes for CASSLEGAFSPLHF.

The chain links TRBV5-1 to TRBJ2-5; TRBD1 matches 10 bases. CDR3 length: 16 amino acids. With 1 base clipped from V and 2 bases from J, the junction kept 5 bases outside the gene matches. Germline CDR1 and CDR2: SGHRS and YFSETQ. The CDR3 loop reads CASSLWGQGRQETQYF. As DNA, the CDR3 is TGCGCCAGCAGCTTGTGGGGACAGGGGAGGCAAGAGACCCAGTACTTC.

The genes are TRBV10-3 and TRBJ2-5, with 9 bases aligning to TRBD2. Germline V gives CDR1 ENHRY, CDR2 SYGVKD. CDR3 length: 16 amino acids. V was pared by 0 bases and J by 5 bases, with 7 bases of the junction left unmatched. Written as DNA, the CDR3 is TGTGCCATCAGTGAGTCAAGCGGGAGGTTTCACGAGACCCAGTACTTC. Its translation is CAISESSGRFHETQYF.

This chain joins TRBV19 and TRBJ1-1; 7 bases agree with TRBD1. CDR3 length equals 18 residues. Trimming took 1 base from V and 4 from J; bases not matched to a gene: 15. Germline lookup yields CDR1 LNHDA and CDR2 SQIVND (reference sequence). As DNA, the CDR3 is TGTGCCAGTAGTATAGGAGGGGGCAGGGGAGTTAAGGTCACTGAAGCTTTCTTT. Protein product: CASSIGGGRGVKVTEAFF.

In this sample, this clonotype turned up once. The CDR3 loop is CASSVGSSGNTIYF. CDR3 DNA: TGTGCCAGCAGCGTAGGGAGCTCTGGAAACACCATATATTTT. This rearrangement joins TRBV9 to TRBJ1-3, with D uncertain. In germline, CDR1 is SGDLS, CDR2 YYNGEE. V lost 0 bases and J 0 bases, leaving 4 bases between the germline ends. This CDR3 is 14 amino acids long. Full variable domain (outside the CDR3, taken from reference TRBV9 and TRBJ1-3): DSGVTQTPKHLITATGQRVTLRCSPRSGDLSVYWYQQSLDQGLQFLIQYYNGEERAKGNILERFSAQQFPDLHSELNLSSLELGDSALYFCASSVGSSGNTIYFGEGSWLTVV.

This chain links TRBV12-3 or TRBV12-4 with TRBJ2-1, with D possibly TRBD2 on 5 matching bases. This CDR3 is built from 16 residues. V was cut by 6 bases and J by 0 bases, with 15 bases left in between. Written as DNA, the CDR3 is TGTGCCAGCAGCTCGATAAGCGGCAGCTCCTACAATGAGCAGTTCTTC. Translation gives CASSSISGSSYNEQFF.

V and J are TRBV12-3 or TRBV12-4 and TRBJ2-5, with 16 nucleotides matching TRBD2. J was trimmed by 6 bases and V by 5 bases; bases with no gene match: 15. This CDR3 has 19 residues. DNA of the CDR3: TGTGCCAGCAGTCCTGGGACTAGCGGGAGGGCCCGGGGCGAACAGACCCAGTACTTC. Translating gives CASSPGTSGRARGEQTQYF.

The V and J genes are TRBV19 and TRBJ1-3; the D is unclear. V lost 7 bases and J lost 0, with 10 bases in between. Germline assignment: CDR1 LNHDA and CDR2 SQIVND (reference sequence). This CDR3 has 14 residues. The CDR3 DNA sequence: TGTGCCAGTATACCAAGATACTCTGGAAACACCATATATTTT. Translating it yields CASIPRYSGNTIYF. The full variable domain, in which reference TRBV19 and TRBJ1-3 provide the parts outside the CDR3, is DGGITQSPKYLFRKEGQNVTLSCEQNLNHDAMYWYRQDPGQGLRLIYYSQIVNDFQKGDIAEGYSVSREKKESFPLTVTSAQKNPTAFYLCASIPRYSGNTIYFGEGSWLTVV.

J is TRBJ2-7 and V is TRBV2, with 8 bases matching TRBD1. The CDR3 totals 15 residues. Germline V gene lookup returns CDR1 SNHLY and CDR2 FYNNEI. V was clipped by 6 bases and J by 2 bases; unmatched bases: 9. CDR3 region: CASSAQGAGPYEQYF. The CDR3 coding sequence is TGTGCCAGCAGCGCCCAGGGGGCAGGGCCCTACGAGCAGTACTTC.

This clonotype was counted once. The chain couples TRBV20-1 to TRBJ2-1, with TRBD2 matching over 11 bases. The CDR3 totals 18 residues. From germline, CDR1 is DFQATT and CDR2 SNEGSKA (reference sequence). The J segment lost 0 bases and the V segment lost 0 bases, leaving 7 bases of the junction unmatched. In DNA, the CDR3 is TGCAGTGCTAGAGATCTCCGACTAGCGGGAATCTCCTACAATGAGCAGTTCTTC. It yields the protein CSARDLRLAGISYNEQFF.

V usage is TRBV12-3 or TRBV12-4 and J usage is TRBJ1-2, with D perhaps TRBD1 (6 bases). The CDR3 runs 14 residues. With 5 bases removed from V and 5 bases from J, the gap between germline ends came to 15 bases. DNA of the CDR3: TGTGCCAGCAGTACCCCGACAGGAATATATGGCTACACCTTC. Its protein product is CASSTPTGIYGYTF.

The chain couples TRBV4-2 to TRBJ2-7; a weak D match, TRBD1 (5 bases). Trimming stripped 0 bases from V and 0 bases from J, with 9 bases between. This CDR3 is built from 15 residues. Germline CDR1 LGHNA, CDR2 YNFKEQ. CDR3 region: CASSQERGSSYEQYF. CDR3 nucleotide sequence: TGTGCCAGCAGCCAAGAAAGGGGCAGCTCCTACGAGCAGTACTTC.

The J gene is TRBJ2-7, the V gene TRBV29-1, with D perhaps matching TRBD1 or TRBD2 (5 bases each). Germline V lookup: CDR1 SQVTM, CDR2 ANQGSEA. The CDR3 has 12 residues. The V gene lost 8 bases and the J gene lost 0 bases, with 11 bases spanning the gap. The DNA for the CDR3 is TGCAGCTACCGGGACGCCTCCTACGAGCAGTACTTC. Protein: CSYRDASYEQYF.

This clonotype was counted only a few times. The V and J genes are TRBV7-8 and TRBJ1-2; D unresolved. This CDR3 comprises 12 residues. V was shortened by 1 base and J by 2 bases, with 2 bases between the two germline ends. CDR1 and CDR2 from the germline V gene are SGHVS and FQNEAQ. The CDR3 region has the DNA TGTGCCAGCAGCTTAGGCAACTATGGCTACACCTTC. Its translation: CASSLGNYGYTF.

The chain employs TRBV28 and TRBJ2-7; a weak D match, TRBD2 (5 bases). The V end was cut by 2 bases, the J end by 9 bases, with 11 bases between. Germline CDR1 is MDHEN and CDR2 is SYDVKM. The CDR3 loop spans 12 amino acids. The CDR3 is CASSLEGLVQYF. DNA of the CDR3: TGTGCCAGCAGTTTAGAGGGCCTAGTGCAGTACTTC.

The rearrangement links TRBV6-5 to TRBJ2-3; weak D call: TRBD2 (6 bases). The germline V gene has CDR1 MNHEY and CDR2 SVGAGI. The CDR3 loop spans 13 amino acids. V lost 2 bases to trimming and J lost 5 bases, with 8 bases between them. CDR3 coding DNA: TGTGCCAGCAGTTACACGGGAGTAGATACGCAGTATTTT. Translating it yields CASSYTGVDTQYF.

The chain combines TRBV7-2 with TRBJ2-1; 14 bases are a match to TRBD2. The CDR3 covers 19 residues. V dropped 5 bases and J dropped 6; count of bases not matched to a gene: 15. Germline CDR1 and CDR2: SGHTA and FQGNSA. CDR3 DNA sequence: TGTGCCAGCAGCCGTCCCGGGACTAGCGGGAGTGGAGCAGGCAATGAGCAGTTCTTC. It encodes CASSRPGTSGSGAGNEQFF.

The V call is TRBV29-1, the J call TRBJ2-2; 7 nucleotides match TRBD1. V lost 6 bases, J lost 0 bases, and 4 bases stayed unmatched. Germline V gene data show CDR1 as SQVTM and CDR2 as ANQGSEA. The CDR3 loop spans 14 amino acids. The CDR3 bases are TGCAGCGTCGCTACAGGGGCGAACACCGGGGAGCTGTTTTTT. Translating it yields CSVATGANTGELFF.

Of note for this clonotype: At one of its ends the junction is not consistent with the germline gene, which may arise from a read error. The J gene is TRBJ2-1, the V gene TRBV20-1; 7 nucleotides align to TRBD2. Germline CDR1 DFQATT, CDR2 SNEGSKA (reference sequence). The CDR3 sequence is 16 residues long. CDR3: CSASPAGTGSYNEQSF. DNA of the CDR3: TGCAGTGCTAGTCCAGCGGGAACGGGGTCCTACAATGAGCAGTCCTTC.